The next 32 T cell receptor beta chains were all read from a single sample in a study of neurological immune-mediated disorders. Time point noted: longitudinal time-point 1 (baseline). TCRdb reprocessed the 5' RACE reads with MiXCR, giving one entry per CDR3 protein. The table records tens of thousands of distinct CDR3 sequences, around 10% of them present only once. Input material: PBMCs. These receptors all come from a male donor with HTLV-1-associated myelopathy (HAM/TSP).

This clonotype was seen a handful of times. V usage is TRBV6-6 and J usage is TRBJ1-2, with D hard to call. The CDR3 is 12 amino acids. CDR1 and CDR2 from the germline V gene are MNHNY and SVGAGI (reference sequence). Trimming took 4 bases from V and 4 from J, leaving 7 bases between them. The CDR3 reads CASSSDLYGYTF. CDR3 bases: TGTGCCAGCAGTTCCGACCTCTATGGCTACACCTTC.

At least ten counts were recorded for this clonotype. This chain connects TRBV6-6 to TRBJ2-1; 9 bases match TRBD2. The CDR3 consists of 16 residues. Germline V gene lookup returns CDR1 MNHNY and CDR2 SVGAGI (reference sequence). V trimming: 4 bases; J trimming: 2 bases; junction bases outside the gene matches: 6. CDR3 nucleotides: TGTGCCAGCAGTTCACTAGCGGGTCGAACCTACAATGAGCAGTTCTTC. Its protein product is CASSSLAGRTYNEQFF.

This clonotype was counted at least ten times. This chain links TRBV12-3 or TRBV12-4 with TRBJ2-1, with TRBD2 matching over 9 bases. V dropped 5 bases and J dropped 8; count of bases not matched to a gene: 10. The CDR3 extends over 15 amino acids. This chain's CDR3 is CASSAASGGWYEQFF. As DNA, the CDR3 is TGTGCCAGCAGTGCCGCCAGCGGGGGGTGGTATGAGCAGTTCTTC.

This clonotype was found many times. V and J are TRBV29-1 and TRBJ2-5, with 9 bases fitting TRBD2. Germline CDR1 reads SQVTM; CDR2 reads ANQGSEA. This CDR3 is built from 13 residues. V lost 7 bases and J lost 5; bases outside the gene matches: 8. The CDR3 DNA sequence: TGCAGCGGACGCGGGGGGGCCGACGAGACCCAGTACTTC. This encodes CSGRGGADETQYF.

Ten or more counts support this clonotype. The V and J genes are TRBV6-2 or TRBV6-3 and TRBJ2-7, with 10 bases matching TRBD2. Losses at the gene ends were 7 bases for V and 0 bases for J; bases not matched to a gene: 15. Germline V gene data show CDR1 as MNHEY and CDR2 as SVGEGT. This CDR3 has 18 residues. This CDR3 reads CASNPTGLAGAGSYEQYF. In nucleotides, the CDR3 is TGTGCCAGCAACCCAACGGGCCTAGCGGGGGCCGGCTCCTACGAGCAGTACTTC.

The sample holds a few counts of this clonotype. The chain links TRBV7-2 to TRBJ2-2; a possible D gene is TRBD2 (6 bases). CDR3 size: 15 residues. Germline lookup yields CDR1 SGHTA and CDR2 FQGNSA. The V gene lost 1 base and the J gene lost 5 bases, with 11 bases spanning the gap. The CDR3, as DNA: TGTGCCAGCAGCTTAGGGGGAGGAACTACCGGGGAGCTGTTTTTT. This encodes CASSLGGGTTGELFF.

This clonotype was detected ten times or more. V is TRBV20-1 and J is TRBJ2-5, with 7 positions matching TRBD1. The V gene end was trimmed by 5 bases and the J gene end by 5 bases; junction bases not matched to a gene: 8. Germline assignment: CDR1 DFQATT and CDR2 SNEGSKA (reference sequence). The CDR3 has 13 residues. In DNA form, the CDR3 reads TGCAGTGCTTGGGGCCTCAGGGGGGAGACCCAGTACTTC. This encodes CSAWGLRGETQYF.

V and J are TRBV5-6 and TRBJ2-2; D unclear. V shed 1 base and J shed 0 bases, with 13 bases lying between them. The CDR3 spans 17 residues. Germline CDR1 is SGHDT and CDR2 is YYEEEE. The CDR3 loop reads CASSLTTLRTNTGELFF. CDR3 DNA: TGTGCCAGCAGCTTGACGACCCTCAGGACGAACACCGGGGAGCTGTTTTTT.

This chain uses TRBV5-1 with TRBJ2-7, with D tentatively TRBD1 or TRBD2 (5 bases each). The CDR3 is 15 amino acids. V shed 3 bases and J shed 9 bases, with 22 bases lying between them. CDR1 is SGHRS and CDR2 is YFSETQ in the germline V gene. CDR3 sequence (DNA): TGCGCCAGCAGCTCGCGGAGAGGGGCGATGGGGGTGCAGTACTTC. Translating gives CASSSRRGAMGVQYF.

This clonotype came up a few times. The V call is TRBV11-3, the J call TRBJ1-1; TRBD1 aligns across 9 bases. Per germline, CDR1 SGHNT and CDR2 YENEEA. CDR3 length: 16 amino acids. The V and J ends lost 5 bases and 2 bases, in that order; junction bases with no gene match: 9. CDR3 bases: TGTGCCAGCAGCCCGATGGACAGGGGACCTAACACTGAAGCTTTCTTT. Its translation: CASSPMDRGPNTEAFF. Drawing the rest from reference TRBV11-3 and TRBJ1-1, the complete variable domain is EAGVVQSPRYKIIEKKQPVAFWCNPISGHNTLYWYLQNLGQGPELLIRYENEEAVDDSQLPKDRFSAERLKGVDSTLKIQPAELGDSAVYLCASSPMDRGPNTEAFFGQGTRLTVV.

The chain recombines TRBV20-1 with TRBJ2-1; 11 nucleotides agree with TRBD1. This CDR3 is 14 amino acids long. The germline V gene has CDR1 DFQATT and CDR2 SNEGSKA (reference sequence). V gave up 5 bases and J gave up 3 bases; unmatched junction bases: 3. CDR3 sequence: CSAGTGGVYNEQFF. CDR3 DNA sequence: TGCAGTGCTGGGACAGGGGGGGTCTACAATGAGCAGTTCTTC.

This chain joins TRBV6-6 and TRBJ1-6; D not certain. The CDR3 extends over 15 amino acids. Germline CDR1 reads MNHNY; CDR2 reads SVGAGI (reference sequence). Trimming took off 5 bases at V and 7 bases at J, with 15 bases between the two ends. The CDR3 protein is CASSPLWVLNSPLHF. The DNA of the CDR3 is TGTGCCAGCAGTCCCCTGTGGGTTCTCAATTCACCCCTCCACTTT.

At least ten counts were recorded for this clonotype. This rearrangement joins TRBV20-1 to TRBJ1-4, with D perhaps matching TRBD1 (5 bases). Germline loops: CDR1 DFQATT, CDR2 SNEGSKA (reference sequence). The V end lost 6 bases, the J end lost 4 bases, and 9 bases lay between the germline ends. The CDR3 is made up of 12 amino acids. CDR3 nucleotides: TGCAGTGCAAATCAGGGTAATGAAAAACTGTTTTTT. It yields the protein CSANQGNEKLFF.

This clonotype appeared many times. J is TRBJ1-5 and V is TRBV24-1; 9 nucleotides match TRBD1. The germline gives CDR1 KGHDR, CDR2 SFDVKD. With 2 bases clipped from V and 5 bases from J, the junction kept 9 bases outside the gene matches. The CDR3 is 17 amino acids. The CDR3 sequence: CATSDSGTGRVYQPQHF. The CDR3 nucleotides are TGTGCCACCAGTGATTCCGGGACAGGGAGGGTGTATCAGCCCCAGCATTTT.

At least ten counts were recorded for this clonotype. V usage is TRBV7-9 and J usage is TRBJ1-1; D uncertain. Germline V gene lookup returns CDR1 SEHNR and CDR2 FQNEAQ (reference sequence). Deletions cut 2 bases from V and 4 bases from J, with 14 bases between. There are 15 residues in the CDR3. In nucleotides, the CDR3 is TGTGCCAGCAGCTTAATTCCGGTGGATGTCACTGAAGCTTTCTTT. As protein: CASSLIPVDVTEAFF.

This clonotype was observed many times. The CDR3 nucleotides are TGTGCCAGCAGCCTAGCGGGGGGCAGCGAGCAGTACTTC. Translating gives CASSLAGGSEQYF. The chain links TRBV12-3 or TRBV12-4 to TRBJ2-7; 11 bases are shared with TRBD2. The CDR3 extends over 13 amino acids. Unmatched junction bases numbered 4, after V lost 6 bases and J lost 6 bases.

This clonotype has more than one count but fewer than ten. The chain employs TRBV7-2 and TRBJ2-1, with TRBD2 matching over 16 bases. The CDR3 extends over 16 amino acids. Trimming removed 8 bases from V and 9 bases from J; junction bases left unmatched: 10. Per the germline V gene, CDR1 is SGHTA and CDR2 is FQGNSA. The CDR3 DNA sequence: TGTGCCAGCCGCGGGACTAGCGGGGGGGTACTGAGTGAGCAGTTCTTC. Its protein product is CASRGTSGGVLSEQFF.

The table lists this clonotype with many counts. V usage is TRBV10-2 and J usage is TRBJ2-7; D remains ambiguous. This CDR3 is 14 amino acids long. From germline, CDR1 is WSHSY and CDR2 SAAADI. V was shortened by 3 bases and J by 11 bases, with 20 bases between the two germline ends. The CDR3 loop is CASSDPVASPREYF. CDR3 sequence (DNA): TGCGCCAGCAGTGACCCTGTGGCATCCCCACGGGAGTACTTC.

This clonotype was observed at least ten times. The chain combines TRBV20-1 with TRBJ2-3; D may be TRBD1 (6 bases). V lost 2 bases, J lost 2 bases, and 14 bases lay in between. Germline CDR1 is DFQATT and CDR2 is SNEGSKA (reference sequence). The CDR3 has 15 amino acids. Here the CDR3 reads CSARPFRTDTDTQYF. The CDR3 DNA is TGCAGTGCTAGACCGTTCAGGACAGACACAGATACGCAGTATTTT.

This clonotype was detected ten times or more. The V gene is TRBV20-1, the J gene TRBJ1-3; D unclear. Germline assignment: CDR1 DFQATT and CDR2 SNEGSKA (reference sequence). Trimming took 3 bases from V and 3 from J, leaving 15 bases between them. The CDR3 totals 15 residues. Written as DNA, the CDR3 is TGCAGTGCTAGGGGCCCTCTGGGTGATGGAAACACCATATATTTT. Amino acids: CSARGPLGDGNTIYF.

At least ten counts were recorded for this clonotype. The rearrangement uses TRBV5-1 and TRBJ2-6, with D possibly TRBD1 on 5 matching bases. In germline, CDR1 is SGHRS, CDR2 YFSETQ. This CDR3 is built from 14 residues. The germline V and J ends were trimmed by 2 bases and 3 bases, with 6 bases remaining between them. The CDR3 sequence is CASSLGVGANVLTF. The CDR3 nucleotides read TGCGCCAGCAGCTTAGGGGTTGGGGCCAACGTCCTGACTTTC.

This sequence joins TRBV4-2 and TRBJ1-5; D may be TRBD1 (5 bases). The CDR3 length is 18 residues. Germline assignment: CDR1 LGHNA and CDR2 YNFKEQ. Trimming stripped 0 bases from V and 1 base from J, with 16 bases between. The CDR3 bases are TGTGCCAGCAGCCAAGAATTGGGAGGGGTTGGCAGCAATCAGCCCCAGCATTTT. As protein: CASSQELGGVGSNQPQHF.

In its sample, this clonotype was seen many times. The chain employs TRBV5-1 and TRBJ1-4; D unresolved. The CDR3 has 13 amino acids. The germline V gene has CDR1 SGHRS and CDR2 YFSETQ. The V end was cut by 4 bases, the J end by 5 bases, with 9 bases between. The CDR3 reads CASSPNRNEKLFF. The DNA of the CDR3 is TGCGCCAGCAGCCCAAATCGAAATGAAAAACTGTTTTTT.

This rearrangement joins TRBV6-2 or TRBV6-3 to TRBJ1-6; 7 bases are a match to TRBD1. Germline CDR1 and CDR2: MNHEY and SVGEGT. The CDR3 is 12 residues long. The V gene end was trimmed by 6 bases and the J gene end by 9 bases; junction bases not matched to a gene: 2. This chain's CDR3 is CASSRDSSPLHF. In nucleotides, the CDR3 is TGTGCCAGCAGCCGGGACAGTTCACCCCTCCACTTT.

This clonotype was counted many times. The J gene is TRBJ1-6, the V gene TRBV12-3 or TRBV12-4, with TRBD1 identical over 9 bases. This CDR3 has 15 residues. V trimming: 3 bases; J trimming: 10 bases; junction bases outside the gene matches: 7. The CDR3 region is CASSLGGTGRSPLHF. The CDR3 DNA follows: TGTGCCAGCAGTTTGGGAGGGACAGGGAGGTCACCCCTCCACTTT.

The table lists this clonotype with many counts. Compared with germline, one end of the junction differs, possibly owing to a read error. The V gene is TRBV20-1, the J gene TRBJ2-2; D possibly corresponds to TRBD2 (5 bases). CDR3 size: 15 residues. Germline V gene sequence: CDR1 DFQATT, CDR2 SNEGSKA (reference sequence). CDR3 DNA: TGCAGTGTTAGAAGCGGACTTTCGAACACCGGGGAGCTGTTTTTT. This sequence encodes CSVRSGLSNTGELFF.

This clonotype was recorded at least ten times. The chain joins TRBV30 to TRBJ2-3, with D hard to call. V was shortened by 0 bases and J by 3 bases, with 10 bases between the two germline ends. CDR1 and CDR2 from the germline V gene are GTSNPN and SVGIG (reference sequence). This CDR3 region has 14 residues. DNA of the CDR3: TGTGCCTGGAGTGTACCCGTGTCGACAGATACGCAGTATTTT. Its translation is CAWSVPVSTDTQYF. Combining the CDR3 with reference TRBV30 and TRBJ2-3 gives the whole variable domain SQTIHQWPATLVQPVGSPLSLECTVEGTSNPNLYWYRQAAGRGLQLLFYSVGIGQISSEVPQNLSASRPQDRQFILSSKKLLLSDSGFYLCAWSVPVSTDTQYFGPGTRLTVL.

This clonotype was seen many times. This chain joins TRBV29-1 and TRBJ2-3; 10 nucleotides agree with TRBD2. The CDR3 is 13 amino acids. Germline values: CDR1 SQVTM, CDR2 ANQGSEA. With 7 bases clipped from V and 4 bases from J, the junction kept 5 bases outside the gene matches. CDR3 loop: CSARSGGPDTQYF. For the CDR3, the DNA is TGCAGCGCCCGTAGCGGGGGGCCAGATACGCAGTATTTT.

This clonotype came up a few times. This may stem from a read error, because a much larger clone lies one nucleotide away. The J gene is TRBJ2-5, the V gene TRBV20-1, with a possible D match to TRBD2 (6 bases). The V end was cut by 8 bases, the J end by 5 bases, with 12 bases between. From germline, CDR1 is DFQATT and CDR2 SNEGSKA (reference sequence). The CDR3 totals 11 residues. As DNA, the CDR3 is TGCAGTCCCCGGGGGATGGAGACCCAGTACTTC. This sequence encodes CSPRGMETQYF.

The chain combines TRBV6-2 or TRBV6-3 with TRBJ1-1; D gene unclear. CDR3 length equals 13 residues. V gave up 6 bases and J gave up 3 bases, with 11 bases separating them. Germline-derived CDR1 and CDR2 are MNHEY and SVGEGT. CDR3 protein: CASSSNRYTEAFF. For the CDR3, the DNA is TGTGCCAGCAGCTCCAACCGGTACACTGAAGCTTTCTTT.

Turning to this clonotype: A junction boundary mismatches the germline segment, possibly from a read error. V and J are TRBV4-3 and TRBJ2-7, with D tentatively TRBD1 or TRBD2 (5 bases each). The CDR3 contains 17 residues. Germline V lookup: CDR1 LGHNA, CDR2 YSLEER. The CDR3, as DNA: TGCGCCAGCAGCCGGGACCATCAGCGACAAAATTCCGACGAGCAGTCCTTC. It encodes CASSRDHQRQNSDEQSF.

This clonotype showed up many times. The chain combines TRBV7-9 with TRBJ1-5; 7 positions agree with TRBD1. Germline lookup yields CDR1 SEHNR and CDR2 FQNEAQ (reference sequence). V dropped 5 bases and J dropped 2; count of bases not matched to a gene: 9. The CDR3 runs 16 residues. The CDR3 is CASSPGGGGGNQPQHF. In nucleotides, the CDR3 is TGTGCCAGCAGCCCAGGGGGGGGGGGCGGCAATCAGCCCCAGCATTTT.